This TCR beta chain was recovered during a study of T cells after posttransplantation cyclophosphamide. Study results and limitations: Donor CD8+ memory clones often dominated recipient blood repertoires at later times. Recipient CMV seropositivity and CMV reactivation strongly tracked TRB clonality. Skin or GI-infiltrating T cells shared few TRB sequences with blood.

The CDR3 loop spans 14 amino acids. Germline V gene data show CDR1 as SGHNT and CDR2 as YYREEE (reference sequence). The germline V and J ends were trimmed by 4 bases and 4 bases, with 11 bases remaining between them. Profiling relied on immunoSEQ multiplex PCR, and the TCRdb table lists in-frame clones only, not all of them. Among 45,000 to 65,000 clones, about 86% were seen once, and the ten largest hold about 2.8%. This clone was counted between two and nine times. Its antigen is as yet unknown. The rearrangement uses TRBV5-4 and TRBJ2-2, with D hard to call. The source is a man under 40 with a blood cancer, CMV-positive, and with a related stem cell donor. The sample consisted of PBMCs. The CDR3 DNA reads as TGTGCCAGCAGCACCCTGGCCCGCACCGGGGAGCTGTTTTTT. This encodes CASSTLARTGELFF.